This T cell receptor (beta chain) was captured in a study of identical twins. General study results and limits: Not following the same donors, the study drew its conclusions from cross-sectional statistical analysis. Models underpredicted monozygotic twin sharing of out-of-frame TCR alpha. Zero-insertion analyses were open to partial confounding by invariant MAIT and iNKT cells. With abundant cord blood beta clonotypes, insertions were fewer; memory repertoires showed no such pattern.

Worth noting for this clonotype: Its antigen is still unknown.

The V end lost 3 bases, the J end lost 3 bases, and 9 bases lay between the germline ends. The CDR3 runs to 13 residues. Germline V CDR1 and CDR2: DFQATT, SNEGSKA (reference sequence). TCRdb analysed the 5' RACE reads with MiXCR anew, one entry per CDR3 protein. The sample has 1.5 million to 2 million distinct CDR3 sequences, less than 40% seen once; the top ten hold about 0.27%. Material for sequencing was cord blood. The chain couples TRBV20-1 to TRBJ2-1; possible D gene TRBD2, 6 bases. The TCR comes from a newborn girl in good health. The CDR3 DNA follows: TGCAGTGCTAGGACTAGGGTCTACAATGAGCAGTTCTTC. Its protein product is CSARTRVYNEQFF.